Following are 23 T cell receptor beta chains from one sample sequenced in a study of T cell changes during pregnancy in multiple sclerosis. Repertoires were generated with immunoSEQ multiplex PCR, while TCRdb's copy carries only in-frame clones and drops some. The table lists under 65,000 clones, roughly 94% of them singletons. This specimen was CD8+ T cells from peripheral blood mononuclear cells, taken after pregnancy. These TCRs come from a female donor with multiple sclerosis, enrolled in a pregnancy study.

The genes are TRBV7-8 and TRBJ1-3; 9 nucleotides line up with TRBD1. V lost 5 bases and J lost 5; bases outside the gene matches: 10. This CDR3 spans 16 amino acids. Germline assignment: CDR1 SGHVS and CDR2 FQNEAQ. The CDR3 sequence: CASSISGTGIRNTIYF. The CDR3 DNA reads as TGTGCCAGCAGCATCTCCGGGACAGGGATAAGAAACACCATATATTTT.

The rearrangement links TRBV30 to TRBJ1-5; D not resolved. This CDR3 region has 13 residues. Germline loops: CDR1 GTSNPN, CDR2 SVGIG (reference sequence). V lost 4 bases, J lost 4 bases, and 11 bases lay in between. The chain's CDR3 is CAWNDGGNQPQHF. In nucleotides, the CDR3 is TGTGCCTGGAATGACGGAGGAAATCAGCCCCAGCATTTT.

The chain has TRBV6-1 and TRBJ2-3; a possible D gene is TRBD1 (5 bases). CDR3 length: 15 amino acids. V was shortened by 3 bases and J by 9 bases, with 19 bases between the two germline ends. Germline V gene sequence: CDR1 MNHNS, CDR2 SASEGT. The CDR3 DNA follows: TGTGCCAGCAGTGACCAGGGCGGTCAGGTTGGGACGCAGTATTTT. Translated: CASSDQGGQVGTQYF.

The CDR3 here is CASSPDRREQYF. The CDR3, as DNA: TGTGCCAGCAGCCCAGACAGGCGCGAGCAGTACTTC. This chain connects TRBV5-8 to TRBJ2-7; D is perhaps TRBD1 (6 bases). Deletions cut 4 bases from V and 6 bases from J, with 11 bases between. CDR3 size: 12 residues. Germline CDR1 SGHTS, CDR2 YDEGEE.

The CDR3 is CASSILPGQGMETQYF. The DNA of the CDR3 is TGTGCCAGTAGCATCCTACCGGGACAGGGTATGGAGACCCAGTACTTC. The rearrangement joins TRBV19 to TRBJ2-5; 9 nucleotides align to TRBD1. V lost 6 bases and J lost 5; bases outside the gene matches: 13. The CDR3 covers 16 residues. In germline, CDR1 is LNHDA, CDR2 SQIVND (reference sequence).

Of note for this clone: The junction differs from germline at one of its ends, possibly a read error. The chain combines TRBV29-1 with TRBJ2-7, with TRBD2 matching 12 bases. Germline loops: CDR1 SQVTM, CDR2 ANQGSEA. This CDR3 comprises 14 residues. CDR3 region: CSAETGTSGYEQYF. The CDR3, as DNA: TGCAGCGCTGAAACCGGGACTAGCGGGTACGAGCAGTACTTC.

In DNA, the CDR3 is TGTGCCAGCAGCCAAGTACAGGCGAACACTGAAGCTTTCTTT. Its protein is CASSQVQANTEAFF. This chain links TRBV14 with TRBJ1-1; D might be TRBD1 (5 bases). The CDR3 is made up of 14 amino acids. Trimming shortened V by 1 base and J by 1 base, and 7 bases separated the two germline ends. Germline V gene lookup returns CDR1 SGHDN and CDR2 FVKESK.

This chain links TRBV7-9 with TRBJ2-2, with 15 bases matching TRBD2. The V and J ends lost 5 bases and 3 bases, in that order; junction bases with no gene match: 7. This CDR3 is 18 amino acids long. CDR1 is SEHNR and CDR2 is FQNEAQ in the germline V gene (reference sequence). The CDR3 region is CASSPGLAGGPDTGELFF. As DNA, the CDR3 is TGTGCCAGCAGCCCTGGACTAGCGGGAGGGCCGGACACCGGGGAGCTGTTTTTT.

The rearrangement joins TRBV6-8 to TRBJ1-1; D is ambiguous. V was shortened by 7 bases and J by 5 bases, with 14 bases between the two germline ends. CDR1 is MNHGY, CDR2 SAAAGT, per germline. The CDR3 covers 13 residues. CDR3 in amino acids: CASTFTRRTEAFF. CDR3 in DNA: TGTGCCAGCACCTTTACTCGGAGGACTGAAGCTTTCTTT.

CDR3 nucleotides: TGCGCCAGCAGCCCCGAAAGGGAGGAATCCTACAATGAGCAGTTCTTC. It encodes CASSPEREESYNEQFF. The chain has TRBV4-1 and TRBJ2-1, with a weak D call TRBD2 (6 bases). V lost 4 bases and J 1 base, leaving 14 bases between the germline ends. The CDR3 consists of 16 residues. CDR1 is MGHRA and CDR2 is YSYEKL in the germline V gene.

The chain uses TRBV7-9 and TRBJ2-7; unclear D gene. The CDR3 extends over 14 amino acids. The ends were cut back, 1 base at V and 5 bases at J, with 12 bases in the middle. Germline CDR1 and CDR2: SEHNR and FQNEAQ (reference sequence). CDR3 coding DNA: TGTGCCAGCAGCTTAGGAGGTAGAGCGAACGAGCAGTACTTC. Translation: CASSLGGRANEQYF.

The chain's CDR3 is CASSLWGKETQYF. CDR3 DNA sequence: TGCGCCAGCAGCTTATGGGGCAAAGAGACCCAGTACTTC. The J gene is TRBJ2-5, the V gene TRBV5-1; TRBD1 might be the D (5 bases). V dropped 2 bases and J dropped 3 bases, with 8 bases sitting between them. This CDR3 is 13 amino acids long. Germline V gene sequence: CDR1 SGHRS, CDR2 YFSETQ.

The chain combines TRBV12-5 with TRBJ1-1; no definite D call. With 3 bases removed from V and 5 bases from J, the gap between germline ends came to 7 bases. Germline values: CDR1 LGHNT, CDR2 FRNRAP. This CDR3 has 12 residues. The CDR3 coding sequence is TGTGCTAGTGGTTTTTGGAGGACTGAAGCTTTCTTT. Protein product: CASGFWRTEAFF.

CDR3 DNA: TGTGCCAGCAGTTTGGCAGGGGGGCAAGAGACCCAGTACTTC. It is translated as CASSLAGGQETQYF. The chain employs TRBV28 and TRBJ2-5, with D tentatively TRBD1 (7 bases). The V end lost 3 bases, the J end lost 2 bases, and 10 bases lay between the germline ends. This CDR3 is 14 amino acids long. Germline V gene data show CDR1 as MDHEN and CDR2 as SYDVKM.

This clone was detected once. The chain has TRBV10-3 and TRBJ2-5, with 10 bases identical to TRBD1. V shed 4 bases and J 3 bases; nucleotides not matched to a gene: 17. This CDR3 spans 19 amino acids. CDR1 ENHRY and CDR2 SYGVKD come from the germline V gene. CDR3 bases: TGTGCCATCAGTGGATCTCACACCACTTGGGGGACAGGGGAAGAGACCCAGTACTTC. Its protein is CAISGSHTTWGTGEETQYF.

The CDR3 loop is CASSSRGDRANTGELFF. The CDR3 DNA follows: TGTGCCAGCAGCTCCCGAGGGGACAGAGCGAACACCGGGGAGCTGTTTTTT. The rearrangement joins TRBV27 to TRBJ2-2; TRBD1 agrees at 7 bases. CDR1 and CDR2 (germline): MNHEY, SMNVEV (reference sequence). CDR3 size: 17 residues. With 6 bases clipped from V and 0 bases from J, the junction kept 10 bases outside the gene matches.

The rearrangement joins TRBV4-1 to TRBJ1-3, with D possibly TRBD1 on 5 matching bases. The CDR3 length is 16 residues. Trimming removed 4 bases from V and 4 bases from J, with 17 bases in between. CDR1 is MGHRA, CDR2 YSYEKL, per germline. The CDR3 loop is CASSPVGQGNGNTIYF. CDR3 DNA sequence: TGCGCCAGCAGCCCAGTGGGGCAGGGCAACGGAAACACCATATATTTT.

The sample holds one count of this clone. The chain employs TRBV13 and TRBJ2-1; 15 nucleotides line up with TRBD2. CDR3 length: 17 residues. Per germline, CDR1 PRHDT and CDR2 FYEKMQ (reference sequence). Trimming at V came to 4 bases and at J to 7 bases, leaving 8 bases not matched to a gene. CDR3 in amino acids: CASSSHGTSGRFNEQFF. The CDR3 DNA reads TGTGCCAGCAGCTCGCACGGGACTAGCGGGAGGTTTAATGAGCAGTTCTTC.

The V call is TRBV7-2, the J call TRBJ2-7; 8 bases are a match to TRBD2. V was clipped by 6 bases and J by 4 bases; unmatched bases: 5. Germline CDR1 is SGHTA and CDR2 is FQGNSA. CDR3 size: 13 residues. The chain's CDR3 is CASREGLDYEQYF. CDR3 sequence (DNA): TGTGCCAGCAGGGAGGGACTAGATTACGAGCAGTACTTC.

The chain combines TRBV10-2 with TRBJ1-1; D call uncertain. Between the trimmed V and J ends, which lost 3 bases and 12 bases, there was a span of 17 bases. Looked up from germline, CDR1 is WSHSY and CDR2 is SAAADI. This CDR3 has 13 amino acids. Here the CDR3 DNA reads TGCGCCAGCAGTGACCCGGCCGGGGAGGGATCTTTCTTT. Its translation: CASSDPAGEGSFF.

This chain connects TRBV14 to TRBJ1-2, with TRBD1 matching 7 bases. V shed 2 bases, J shed 7 bases, and the junction held 10 bases outside the gene matches. The germline V gene encodes CDR1 SGHDN and CDR2 FVKESK. The CDR3 contains 15 residues. The CDR3 region has the DNA TGTGCCAGCAGCCAACTTAAGAGGGGGCGCGCTGGCTACACCTTC. Amino acid sequence: CASSQLKRGRAGYTF.

The rearrangement joins TRBV19 to TRBJ2-1; D is possibly TRBD1 (5 bases). The germline CDR1 and CDR2 sequences are LNHDA and SQIVND (reference sequence). This CDR3 is 16 amino acids long. The V end lost 2 bases, the J end lost 3 bases, and 14 bases lay between the germline ends. The CDR3 reads CASSISRTTLYNEQFF. CDR3 DNA sequence: TGTGCCAGTAGTATATCCAGGACAACCCTCTACAATGAGCAGTTCTTC.

J is TRBJ1-5 and V is TRBV19; 10 nucleotides agree with TRBD1. CDR1 and CDR2 from the germline V gene are LNHDA and SQIVND (reference sequence). Trimming cost V 10 bases and J 1 base; bases outside gene matches: 4. The CDR3 consists of 14 residues. CDR3 residues: CATWTGGSNQPQHF. In nucleotides, the CDR3 is TGTGCCACTTGGACAGGGGGGAGCAATCAGCCCCAGCATTTT.